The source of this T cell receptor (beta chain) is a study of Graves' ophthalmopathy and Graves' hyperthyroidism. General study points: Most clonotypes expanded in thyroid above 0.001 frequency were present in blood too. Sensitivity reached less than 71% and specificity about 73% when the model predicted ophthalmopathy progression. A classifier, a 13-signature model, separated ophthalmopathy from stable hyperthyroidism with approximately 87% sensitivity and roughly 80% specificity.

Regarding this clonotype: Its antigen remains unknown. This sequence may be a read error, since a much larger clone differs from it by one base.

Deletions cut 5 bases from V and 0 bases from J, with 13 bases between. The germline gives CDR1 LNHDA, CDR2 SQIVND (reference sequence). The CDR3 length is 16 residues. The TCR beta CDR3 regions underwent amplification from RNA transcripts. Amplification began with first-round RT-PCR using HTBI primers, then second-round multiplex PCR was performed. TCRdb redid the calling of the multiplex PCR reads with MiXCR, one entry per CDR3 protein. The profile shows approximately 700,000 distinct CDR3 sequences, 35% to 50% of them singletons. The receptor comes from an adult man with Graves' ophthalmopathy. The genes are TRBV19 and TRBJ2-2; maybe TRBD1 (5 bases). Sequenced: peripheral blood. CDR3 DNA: TGTGCCAGTAGTGTGCACAGGAGCCCGAACACCGGGGAGCTGTTTTTT. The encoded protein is CASSVHRSPNTGELFF.